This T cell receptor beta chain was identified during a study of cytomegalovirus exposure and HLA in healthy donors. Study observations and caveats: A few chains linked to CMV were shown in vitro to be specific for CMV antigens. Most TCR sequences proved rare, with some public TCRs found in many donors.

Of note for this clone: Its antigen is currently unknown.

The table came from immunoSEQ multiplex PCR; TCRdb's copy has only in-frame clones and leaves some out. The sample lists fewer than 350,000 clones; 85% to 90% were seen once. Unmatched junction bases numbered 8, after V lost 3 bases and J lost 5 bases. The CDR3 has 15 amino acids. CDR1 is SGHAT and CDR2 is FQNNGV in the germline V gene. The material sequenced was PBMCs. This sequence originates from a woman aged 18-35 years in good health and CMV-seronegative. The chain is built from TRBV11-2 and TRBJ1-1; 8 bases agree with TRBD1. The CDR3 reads CASSFPGQGGTEAFF. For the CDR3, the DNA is TGTGCCAGCAGCTTCCCCGGACAGGGAGGTACTGAAGCTTTCTTT.